This T cell receptor (beta chain) was captured in a study of blood T cell repertoires in COVID-19. Study overall: COVID-19 samples from acute and convalescent phases originated in the United States, Italy and Spain. PBMCs, B-cell-depleted T cells, or T cells were the source of the cDNA or gDNA that made up the material.

V was pared by 0 bases and J by 3 bases, with 12 bases between. This CDR3 contains 16 residues. The germline CDR1 and CDR2 sequences are SGHRS and YFSETQ. Original analysis: From reference gene primer amplification, estimates of nucleated cell counts were derived. TCRdb's copy holds only in-frame clones and misses some; the assay was immunoSEQ multiplex PCR. That table gives V, J and clone size, and the DNA gave D and trimming. The sample holds fewer than 400,000 clones, 80% to 90% seen once. Ages ranged from about 18 to 100 years, with residence in about two dozen US areas. The sample consisted of PBMCs or T cells enriched from blood (not recorded which). The TCR comes from a man aged 25 to 40 who had recovered from COVID-19. The gene calls are TRBV5-1 and TRBJ1-4; perhaps TRBD1 as D (5 bases). CDR3 region: CASSLGNQGPNEKLFF. Here the CDR3 DNA reads TGCGCCAGCAGCTTGGGAAACCAGGGCCCTAATGAAAAACTGTTTTTT.